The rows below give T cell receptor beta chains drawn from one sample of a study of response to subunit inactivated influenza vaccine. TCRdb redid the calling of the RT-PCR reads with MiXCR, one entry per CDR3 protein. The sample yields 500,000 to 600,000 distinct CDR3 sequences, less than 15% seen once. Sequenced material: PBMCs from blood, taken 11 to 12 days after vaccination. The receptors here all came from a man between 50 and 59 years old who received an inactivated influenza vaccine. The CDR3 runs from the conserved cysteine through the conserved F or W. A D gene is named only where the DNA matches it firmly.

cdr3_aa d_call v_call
CASSTQGSTEAFF - TRBV7-2
CASTLGWGANVLTF - TRBV12-3/TRBV12-4
CSVEIAASGRDEQFF TRBD2 TRBV29-1
CASAGANYGYTF - TRBV7-2
CASSQQGAGAFF TRBD1 TRBV6-6
CASTGWEPRTEAFF - TRBV28
CAIRVTGSTDTQYF - TRBV10-3
CASSLTRYSEAFF - TRBV27
CASSLWDRGDHEQFF TRBD1 TRBV7-2
CSAAGPSNTEAFF - TRBV20-1
CSATSGRGYYEQYF TRBD2 TRBV20-1
CASSMRQVSSGANVLTF - TRBV28
CASREGTFSGNTIYF - TRBV28
CASSYSRGMPAFF - TRBV6-2/TRBV6-3
CSARERTLNNEKLFF - TRBV20-1
CASSLGSTGELFF - TRBV11-2
CASHAGDLVQETQYF TRBD2 TRBV5-1
CASSLVENEKLFF - TRBV7-9
CASSHRVGETQYF - TRBV6-1
CASSQASGKNIQYF TRBD2 TRBV3-1
CACGETGLGEQYF TRBD1 TRBV5-1
CASSLGAAVSSEKLFF - TRBV7-2
CASHRQASPSGANVLTF - TRBV9
CASSLVGDPSGNTIYF - TRBV7-2
CASSLTPNPLQETQYF - TRBV5-1
CASSQGGLFRYGYTF - TRBV4-2
CASSLGGQVVYEQYF - TRBV7-8
CASSQQGAGRNTEAFF TRBD1 TRBV6-1
CAWSGGSSSYNEQFF - TRBV30
CASSPISGAGRTDTQYF - TRBV7-9
CSVLGELNNSPLHF - TRBV20-1
CASSYVLGGEKLFF - TRBV6-5
CASTPVGGVLGETQYF TRBD2 TRBV6-2/TRBV6-3
CASSLSGGAQETQYF TRBD2 TRBV9
CASSPLPYALGVYEQYF - TRBV18
CASSSGYRVAQGIPETQYF - TRBV5-1
CASSITGTSSYEQYF - TRBV27
CASNVDSYSNQPQHF - TRBV2
CASSLMGDTNTGELFF - TRBV5-1
CASSLGSGYGYTF - TRBV5-1
CASSLLGHSYEQYF - TRBV27
CAWSVLEVRDRGDEQYF TRBD1 TRBV30
CSVENRDRGYEQYF TRBD1 TRBV29-1
CSAKPSATGELFF - TRBV20-1
CASSLERDYEQYF TRBD2 TRBV6-2/TRBV6-3
CASSQRVSGELFF - TRBV27
CASSSFPSYEQYF - TRBV7-8
CASSQDTGVEQYF TRBD1 TRBV4-3
CASSVLRNTGELFF - TRBV12-3/TRBV12-4
CASSTSTRHNEQFF - TRBV9
CASSQGTRYWEQYF - TRBV3-1
CASSLGSIHQETQYF - TRBV5-1
CASSRQGIEQYF TRBD1 TRBV12-3/TRBV12-4
CAISESRAIDEQFF - TRBV10-3
CATREGKSVRTQYF TRBD2 TRBV24-1
CASSRDGRAYNEQFF TRBD2 TRBV19
CSASGRGDSPLHF - TRBV20-1
CASSPFGETDTQYF - TRBV11-3
CASNQQGKKVYNEQFF TRBD1 TRBV6-2/TRBV6-3